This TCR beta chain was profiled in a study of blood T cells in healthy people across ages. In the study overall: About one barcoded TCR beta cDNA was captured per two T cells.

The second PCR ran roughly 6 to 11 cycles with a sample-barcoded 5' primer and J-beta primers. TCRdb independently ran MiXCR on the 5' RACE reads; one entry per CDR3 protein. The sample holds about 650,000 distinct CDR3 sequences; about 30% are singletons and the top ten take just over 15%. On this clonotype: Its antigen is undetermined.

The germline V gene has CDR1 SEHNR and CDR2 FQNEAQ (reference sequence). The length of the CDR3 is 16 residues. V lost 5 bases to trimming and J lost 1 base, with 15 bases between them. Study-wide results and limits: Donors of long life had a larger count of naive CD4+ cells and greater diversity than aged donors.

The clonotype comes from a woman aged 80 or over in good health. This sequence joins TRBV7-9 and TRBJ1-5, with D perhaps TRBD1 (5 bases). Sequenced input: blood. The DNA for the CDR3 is TGTGCCAGCAGCCCCCCGGGGGGTGGAAGCAATCAGCCCCAGCATTTT. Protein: CASSPPGGGSNQPQHF.